The 30 T cell receptor beta chains presented below share a single source sample, sequenced in a study of shared clonotypes between healthy human individuals (dated by TCRdb to 2020 to 2021). The protocol used for the library was the immunoSEQ multiplex PCR assay. The source is immuneACCESS, and TCRdb retained only in-frame sequences with V and J called. Part of the clones is not carried over; for the studies checked, unresolved V genes explain less than half of this, and the remainder is unexplained. The sample table records about a million clones; 70% to 85% of these occur just once. The ten largest clones add up to 0.7% to 0.95% of the sample. The sequenced material came from memory CD4+ T cells from PBMCs. In the paper's terms, the cell subset or site label means: CD45RA-negative fraction. These TCRs come from a man in his late teens or twenties in good health. Some clones in this sample may be carry-over from other donors' samples.

This clone was observed a handful of times. CDR3 protein: CASLRGMIRGTEAFF. CDR3 nucleotides: TGTGCCAGCTTACGTGGGATGATCAGGGGCACTGAAGCTTTCTTT. The chain has TRBV6-1 and TRBJ1-1, with a weak D call TRBD1 (6 bases). The CDR3 has 15 amino acids. Trimming left V 8 bases short and J 4 bases short, with 20 bases between. Germline V gene lookup returns CDR1 MNHNS and CDR2 SASEGT.

The V and J genes are TRBV7-2 and TRBJ1-4; TRBD1 aligns across 8 bases. V lost 5 bases to trimming and J lost 12 bases; unmatched junction nucleotides: 23. CDR3 size: 18 residues. Germline CDR1 is SGHTA and CDR2 is FQGNSA. Here the CDR3 reads CASSPEAGGTGPGRELFF. DNA of the CDR3: TGTGCCAGCAGCCCGGAAGCAGGCGGGACAGGTCCGGGGCGAGAACTGTTTTTT. The full variable domain, in which reference TRBV7-2 and TRBJ1-4 provide the parts outside the CDR3, is GAGVSQSPSNKVTEKGKDVELRCDPISGHTALYWYRQSLGQGLEFLIYFQGNSAPDKSGLPSDRFSAERTGGSVSTLTIQRTQQEDSAVYLCASSPEAGGTGPGRELFFGSGTQLSVL.

The V call is TRBV2, the J call TRBJ1-4, with 9 positions matching TRBD1. Germline V gene data show CDR1 as SNHLY and CDR2 as FYNNEI. The CDR3 runs to 17 residues. J was trimmed by 8 bases and V by 5 bases; bases with no gene match: 15. CDR3 sequence reads: CASSPGQGLPTEEKLFF. The CDR3 DNA reads TGTGCCAGCAGTCCTGGACAGGGGCTACCAACAGAGGAAAAACTGTTTTTT.

V and J are TRBV27 and TRBJ2-1; 8 bases are shared with TRBD1. This CDR3 contains 16 residues. Germline V gene data show CDR1 as MNHEY and CDR2 as SMNVEV (reference sequence). Trimming at V came to 5 bases and at J to 0 bases, leaving 6 bases not matched to a gene. The chain's CDR3 is CASSPTGGSSYNEQFF. CDR3 bases: TGTGCCAGCAGTCCCACAGGGGGTAGCTCCTACAATGAGCAGTTCTTC.

This chain joins TRBV19 and TRBJ1-1; unclear D gene. Deletions cut 9 bases from V and 0 bases from J, with 11 bases between. The CDR3 runs to 13 residues. Germline V gene data show CDR1 as LNHDA and CDR2 as SQIVND (reference sequence). As DNA, the CDR3 is TGTGCCAGCGACGACGGATTGAACACTGAAGCTTTCTTT. The encoded protein is CASDDGLNTEAFF. Full variable domain (missing parts from reference TRBV19 and TRBJ1-1): DGGITQSPKYLFRKEGQNVTLSCEQNLNHDAMYWYRQDPGQGLRLIYYSQIVNDFQKGDIAEGYSVSREKKESFPLTVTSAQKNPTAFYLCASDDGLNTEAFFGQGTRLTVV.

The chain employs TRBV18 and TRBJ2-2; TRBD1 might be the D (6 bases). V lost 8 bases and J 3 bases, leaving 13 bases between the germline ends. Germline assignment: CDR1 KGHSH and CDR2 LQKENI. The CDR3 length is 14 residues. In nucleotides, the CDR3 is TGTGCCAGCCTCGGGACATCCGACACCGGGGAGCTGTTTTTT. Residues: CASLGTSDTGELFF.

Here the CDR3 reads CASSAVNSNQPQHF. Written as DNA, the CDR3 is TGTGCCAGCAGTGCGGTGAATAGCAATCAGCCCCAGCATTTT. This chain joins TRBV2 and TRBJ1-5; D remains ambiguous. The CDR3 has 14 residues. Germline loops: CDR1 SNHLY, CDR2 FYNNEI. Deletions cut 4 bases from V and 0 bases from J, with 7 bases between.

This clone has more than one count but fewer than ten. The same CDR3 also results from other DNA sequences found in this sample. J is TRBJ2-7 and V is TRBV29-1; D gene ambiguous. The CDR3 runs to 12 residues. The ends were cut back, 3 bases at V and 3 bases at J, with 9 bases in the middle. The germline gives CDR1 SQVTM, CDR2 ANQGSEA. CDR3 region: CSVDSGNYEQYF. CDR3 coding DNA: TGCAGCGTTGATTCAGGAAACTACGAGCAGTACTTC.

The chain employs TRBV29-1 and TRBJ2-3, with 8 bases that match TRBD1. The junction had 3 bases not matched to a gene; V was cut back by 4 bases and J by 3 bases. The CDR3 extends over 13 amino acids. Germline V CDR1 and CDR2: SQVTM, ANQGSEA. The CDR3 reads CSVVNRGTDTQYF. CDR3 DNA sequence: TGCAGCGTTGTTAACAGGGGGACAGATACGCAGTATTTT.

V gene TRBV29-1 combines with J gene TRBJ2-2, with a tentative D call TRBD1 (5 bases). Trimming took 6 bases from V and 1 from J, leaving 12 bases between them. The CDR3 sequence is 14 residues long. Germline V gives CDR1 SQVTM, CDR2 ANQGSEA. This CDR3 is CSVDPDRNTGELFF. CDR3 sequence (DNA): TGCAGCGTCGACCCTGACAGGAACACCGGGGAGCTGTTTTTT.

The chain uses TRBV11-2 and TRBJ2-3; TRBD1 matches 8 bases. The CDR3 consists of 16 residues. V shed 4 bases, J shed 2 bases, and the junction held 8 bases outside the gene matches. The germline V gene encodes CDR1 SGHAT and CDR2 FQNNGV. The CDR3 region has the DNA TGTGCCAGCAGCTGGGGACAGGACCAGAACACAGATACGCAGTATTTT. This gives the protein CASSWGQDQNTDTQYF.

This clone showed up just once. This sequence joins TRBV5-3 and TRBJ2-2; D unresolved. TRBV5-3 is labeled an ORF, and its function is uncertain. V shed 0 bases and J shed 4 bases, with 13 bases lying between them. The CDR3 totals 16 residues. DNA of the CDR3: TGTGCCAGAAGCTTGGGTAGTAGTAGGAGCACCGGGGAGCTGTTTTTT. This codes for CARSLGSSRSTGELFF.

The chain has TRBV7-3 and TRBJ2-6; no reliable D call. This CDR3 has 14 amino acids. Trimming stripped 2 bases from V and 4 bases from J, with 6 bases between. Germline loops: CDR1 SGHTA, CDR2 FQGTGA. In nucleotides, the CDR3 is TGTGCCAGCAGCTTAGATCCCGGGGCCAACGTCCTGACTTTC. As protein: CASSLDPGANVLTF. Combining the CDR3 with reference TRBV7-3 and TRBJ2-6 gives the whole variable domain GAGVSQTPSNKVTEKGKYVELRCDPISGHTALYWYRQSLGQGPEFLIYFQGTGAADDSGLPNDRFFAVRPEGSVSTLKIQRTERGDSAVYLCASSLDPGANVLTFGAGSRLTVL.

The rearrangement joins TRBV28 to TRBJ1-5; 10 bases align to TRBD1. The V gene end was trimmed by 3 bases and the J gene end by 6 bases; junction bases not matched to a gene: 5. The CDR3 loop spans 15 amino acids. The germline CDR1 and CDR2 sequences are MDHEN and SYDVKM. The CDR3 DNA follows: TGTGCCAGCAGTTTCACGCGACAGGGGGCTCAGCCCCAGCATTTT. Encoded protein: CASSFTRQGAQPQHF.

V and J are TRBV5-1 and TRBJ2-5; possibly TRBD2 for D (6 bases). CDR3 size: 14 residues. The germline gives CDR1 SGHRS, CDR2 YFSETQ. Trimming removed 4 bases from V and 5 bases from J, with 15 bases in between. The CDR3 nucleotides are TGCGCCAGCAGCGACTGGGGAGGCGGCGAGACCCAGTACTTC. Translated: CASSDWGGGETQYF.

With respect to this clone: The junction and the germline gene differ at one end; a read error may be behind it. The rearrangement uses TRBV11-2 and TRBJ2-5; no reliable D call. Germline CDR1 reads SGHAT; CDR2 reads FQNNGV. The CDR3 has 14 amino acids. The CDR3 nucleotides read TGTGCCAGCAGCTTAGCGCATAGGCAAGGGACCCAGTACTTC. Residues: CASSLAHRQGTQYF.

The chain combines TRBV29-1 with TRBJ2-1, with 12 bases lining up with TRBD2. V dropped 5 bases and J dropped 5; count of bases not matched to a gene: 1. There are 13 residues in the CDR3. Germline CDR1 and CDR2: SQVTM and ANQGSEA. CDR3 bases: TGCAGCGTTAGGACTAGCGGGAACAATGAGCAGTTCTTC. Translation: CSVRTSGNNEQFF.

As concerns this clone: Other DNA sequences from this sample encode an identical CDR3 as well. The chain employs TRBV7-9 and TRBJ2-7; TRBD2 aligns across 10 bases. With V trimmed by 4 bases and J by 4 bases, 1 base remained unmatched. This CDR3 is built from 13 residues. The germline CDR1 and CDR2 sequences are SEHNR and FQNEAQ (reference sequence). The CDR3 DNA reads TGTGCCAGCAGCTCTAGCGGGGGATACGAGCAGTACTTC. This codes for CASSSSGGYEQYF.

This chain connects TRBV28 to TRBJ2-3, with TRBD1 identical over 10 bases. The CDR3 sequence is 20 residues long. V was clipped by 7 bases and J by 1 base; unmatched bases: 20. Germline V CDR1 and CDR2: MDHEN, SYDVKM. This chain's CDR3 is CASIPLPGQGSLSGTDTQYF. The CDR3, as DNA: TGTGCCAGCATCCCACTTCCGGGACAGGGGAGTTTATCGGGCACAGATACGCAGTATTTT. Supplemented by reference TRBV28 and TRBJ2-3, the full variable domain reads DVKVTQSSRYLVKRTGEKVFLECVQDMDHENMFWYRQDPGLGLRLIYFSYDVKMKEKGDIPEGYSVSREKKERFSLILESASTNQTSMYLCASIPLPGQGSLSGTDTQYFGPGTRLTVL.

This clone was recorded once. The chain links TRBV9 to TRBJ2-7; tentatively, D is TRBD1 (5 bases). The CDR3 loop spans 15 amino acids. Germline V gene data show CDR1 as SGDLS and CDR2 as YYNGEE. V was trimmed by 0 bases and J by 4 bases, leaving 14 bases between them. CDR3 DNA: TGTGCCAGCAGCGTAGTTAACAGGCCAACTTACGAGCAGTACTTC. Translation: CASSVVNRPTYEQYF.

The table lists this clone with many counts. Other DNA sequences in the same sample also yield this CDR3. The J gene is TRBJ1-2, the V gene TRBV2; D might be TRBD1 (5 bases). This CDR3 comprises 13 residues. CDR1 and CDR2 from the germline V gene are SNHLY and FYNNEI. V gave up 3 bases and J gave up 4 bases, with 9 bases separating them. The CDR3 is CASSERQSYGYTF. CDR3 nucleotides: TGTGCCAGCAGTGAGAGACAGTCCTATGGCTACACCTTC.

The chain has TRBV15 and TRBJ2-3; possible D gene TRBD1, 5 bases. The germline CDR1 and CDR2 sequences are LNHNV and YYDKDF (reference sequence). The CDR3 has 17 amino acids. V was trimmed by 0 bases and J by 5 bases, leaving 18 bases between them. The chain's CDR3 is CATSRDPPTQGVDTQYF. Written as DNA, the CDR3 is TGTGCCACCAGCAGAGATCCCCCCACCCAAGGGGTAGATACGCAGTATTTT.

V is TRBV30 and J is TRBJ1-4; D gene ambiguous. Germline V gene lookup returns CDR1 GTSNPN and CDR2 SVGIG (reference sequence). There are 12 residues in the CDR3. Trimming stripped 3 bases from V and 8 bases from J, with 10 bases between. DNA for the CDR3: TGTGCCTGGAGCGAAGATGTGGAAAAACTGTTTTTT. Protein: CAWSEDVEKLFF.

This chain links TRBV9 with TRBJ1-2; D is undetermined. Trimming stripped 0 bases from V and 3 bases from J, with 9 bases between. This CDR3 region has 14 residues. From germline, CDR1 is SGDLS and CDR2 YYNGEE. The CDR3 coding sequence is TGTGCCAGCAGCGTAGGTCAGAGCGACTATGGCTACACCTTC. Protein product: CASSVGQSDYGYTF.

The CDR3 loop is CASSPHANQPQHF. The CDR3 DNA follows: TGTGCCAGCAGTCCACACGCAAATCAGCCCCAGCATTTT. This chain joins TRBV2 and TRBJ1-5, with unresolved D. V dropped 5 bases and J dropped 4 bases, with 9 bases sitting between them. This CDR3 region has 13 residues. CDR1 and CDR2 from the germline V gene are SNHLY and FYNNEI.

The V gene is TRBV5-1, the J gene TRBJ2-5; 7 bases match TRBD1. The V segment lost 4 bases and the J segment 3 bases; nucleotides outside the gene matches: 9. Per germline, CDR1 SGHRS and CDR2 YFSETQ. The CDR3 extends over 15 amino acids. The CDR3 sequence is CASSHRQGPKETQYF. CDR3 sequence (DNA): TGCGCCAGCAGCCATCGACAGGGCCCTAAAGAGACCCAGTACTTC. Using reference TRBV5-1 and TRBJ2-5 for the parts outside the CDR3, the full variable domain is KAGVTQTPRYLIKTRGQQVTLSCSPISGHRSVSWYQQTPGQGLQFLFEYFSETQRNKGNFPGRFSGRQFSNSRSEMNVSTLELGDSALYLCASSHRQGPKETQYFGPGTRLLVL.

The sample holds one count of this clone. The rearrangement uses TRBV7-6 and TRBJ2-7; the D gene is possibly TRBD1 (5 bases). Deletions cut 1 base from V and 3 bases from J, with 10 bases between. Germline CDR1 is SGHVS and CDR2 is FNYEAQ. CDR3 size: 14 residues. CDR3: CASSLETDFYEQYF. The DNA for the CDR3 is TGTGCCAGCAGCTTAGAGACAGATTTCTACGAGCAGTACTTC.

The chain recombines TRBV5-4 with TRBJ2-2; no firm D call. V was trimmed by 4 bases and J by 3 bases, leaving 16 bases between them. The CDR3 spans 16 residues. Per the germline V gene, CDR1 is SGHNT and CDR2 is YYREEE (reference sequence). Here the CDR3 DNA reads TGTGCCAGCAGCCGCGCACCGGGCCAGGACACCGGGGAGCTGTTTTTT. Its protein product is CASSRAPGQDTGELFF.

The V gene is TRBV13, the J gene TRBJ2-2, with D maybe TRBD2 (6 bases). The V and J ends lost 6 bases and 6 bases respectively, with 11 bases between them. The CDR3 consists of 13 residues. The germline V gene has CDR1 PRHDT and CDR2 FYEKMQ (reference sequence). CDR3: CASRRLVSGELFF. The CDR3 DNA reads TGTGCCAGCAGACGACTAGTCTCCGGGGAGCTGTTTTTT. Using reference TRBV13 and TRBJ2-2 for the parts outside the CDR3, the full variable domain is AAGVIQSPRHLIKEKRETATLKCYPIPRHDTVYWYQQGPGQDPQFLISFYEKMQSDKGSIPDRFSAQQFSDYHSELNMSSLELGDSALYFCASRRLVSGELFFGEGSRLTVL.

V is TRBV7-9 and J is TRBJ2-2, with D maybe TRBD2 (5 bases). The CDR3 totals 16 residues. Germline V CDR1 and CDR2: SEHNR, FQNEAQ (reference sequence). Trimming stripped 1 base from V and 5 bases from J, with 14 bases between. In DNA form, the CDR3 reads TGTGCCAGCAGCTTAGATTCGGCTAGCCGGACCGGGGAGCTGTTTTTT. It codes for CASSLDSASRTGELFF.